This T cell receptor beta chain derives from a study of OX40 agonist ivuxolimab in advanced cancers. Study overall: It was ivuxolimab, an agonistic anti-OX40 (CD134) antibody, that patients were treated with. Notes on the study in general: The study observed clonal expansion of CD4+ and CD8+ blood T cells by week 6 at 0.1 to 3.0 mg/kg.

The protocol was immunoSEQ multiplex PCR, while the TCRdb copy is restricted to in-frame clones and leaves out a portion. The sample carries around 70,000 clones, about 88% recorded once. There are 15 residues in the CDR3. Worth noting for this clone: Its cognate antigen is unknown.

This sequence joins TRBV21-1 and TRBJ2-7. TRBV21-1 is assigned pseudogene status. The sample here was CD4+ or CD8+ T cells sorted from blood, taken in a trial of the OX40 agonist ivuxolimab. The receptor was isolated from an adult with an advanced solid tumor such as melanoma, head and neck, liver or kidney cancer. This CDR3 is CASSPLRDPAYEQYF. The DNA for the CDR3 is TGTGCCAGCAGCCCCCTACGGGACCCGGCCTACGAGCAGTACTTC.